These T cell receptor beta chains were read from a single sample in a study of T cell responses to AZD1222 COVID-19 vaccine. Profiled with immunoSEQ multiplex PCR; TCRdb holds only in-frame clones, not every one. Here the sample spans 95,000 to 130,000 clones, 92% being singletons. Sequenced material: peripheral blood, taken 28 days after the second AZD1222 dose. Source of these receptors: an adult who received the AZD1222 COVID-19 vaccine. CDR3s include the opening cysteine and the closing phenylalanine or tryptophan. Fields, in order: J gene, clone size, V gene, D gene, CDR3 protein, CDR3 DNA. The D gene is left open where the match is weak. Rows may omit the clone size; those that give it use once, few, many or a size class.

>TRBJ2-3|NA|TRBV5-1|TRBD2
CASSSGLAVFADTQYF
TGCGCCAGCAGCTCAGGACTAGCCGTTTTTGCAGATACGCAGTATTTT
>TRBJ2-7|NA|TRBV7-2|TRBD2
CASSLVVGRAAYEQYF
TGTGCCAGCAGCTTAGTTGTCGGGAGGGCCGCCTACGAGCAGTACTTC
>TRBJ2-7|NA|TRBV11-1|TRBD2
CASSLGILAGGYEQYF
TGTGCCAGCAGCTTAGGTATACTAGCGGGTGGCTACGAGCAGTACTTC
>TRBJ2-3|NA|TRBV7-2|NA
CASSLGRPYYTDTQYF
TGTGCCAGCAGCTTAGGGCGGCCGTACTACACAGATACGCAGTATTTT
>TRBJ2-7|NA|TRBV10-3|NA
CAISPFSGTTYEQYF
TGTGCCATCAGCCCCTTCTCCGGGACAACCTACGAGCAGTACTTC
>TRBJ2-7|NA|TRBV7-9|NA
CASSSGGSYEQYF
TGTGCCAGCAGCTCCGGTGGGTCCTACGAGCAGTACTTC
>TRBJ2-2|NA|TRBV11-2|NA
CASSTEGTGELFF
TGTGCCAGCAGCACAGAAGGCACCGGGGAGCTGTTTTTT
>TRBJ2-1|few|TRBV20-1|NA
CSASGTYNEQFF
TGCAGTGCTAGTGGGACCTACAATGAGCAGTTCTTC
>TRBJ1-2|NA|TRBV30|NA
CAWSGSTDSYGYTF
TGTGCCTGGAGTGGATCAACAGATTCCTATGGCTACACCTTC
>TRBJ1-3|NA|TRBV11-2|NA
CASSLVPGTGNTIYF
TGTGCCAGCAGCTTAGTCCCGGGGACTGGAAACACCATATATTTT
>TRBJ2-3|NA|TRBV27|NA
CASSRAVGRDGTDTQYF
TGTGCCAGCAGCCGAGCGGTTGGGCGGGACGGCACAGATACGCAGTATTTT
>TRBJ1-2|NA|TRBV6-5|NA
CASTQAEDYGYTF
TGTGCCAGCACCCAAGCGGAAGACTATGGCTACACCTTC
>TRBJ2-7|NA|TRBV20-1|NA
CSASMAGRLYEQYF
TGCAGTGCTAGTATGGCGGGGCGTCTCTACGAGCAGTACTTC
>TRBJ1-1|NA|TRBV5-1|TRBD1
CASSLTPGQGGGTEAFF
TGCGCCAGCAGCTTAACCCCGGGACAGGGTGGTGGCACTGAAGCTTTCTTT
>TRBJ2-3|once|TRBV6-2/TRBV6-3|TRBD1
CASSPGQSTDTQYF
TGTGCCAGCAGCCCGGGACAGAGCACAGATACGCAGTATTTT